A selection of T cell receptor beta chains follows, all from one sample in a study of monozygotic twins with inflammatory bowel disease. TCRdb reanalyzed the 5' RACE reads, giving one entry per CDR3 protein sequence and no DNA. The sample includes 300,000 to 400,000 distinct CDR3 sequences. The sample comprised blood. The source of these receptors is a human donor with ulcerative colitis or Crohn's disease, or a healthy co-twin of an affected twin (not recorded which). Each CDR3 is given with its conserved first and last residue.

>TRBJ2-1|TRBV4-1|17
CASSQVFVGRTSGEQFF
>TRBJ2-5|TRBV20-1|15
CSALPTGQSEETQYF
>TRBJ2-3|TRBV7-2|15
CASRRQRGSTDTQYF
>TRBJ2-5|TRBV7-9|14
CASSFRPFQETQYF
>TRBJ2-7|TRBV20-1|13
CSARRQGVNEQYF
>TRBJ1-1|TRBV5-1|14
CASSRKAGQTEAFF
>TRBJ2-3|TRBV29-1|14
CSVAQIKVTDTQYF
>TRBJ1-2|TRBV7-2|12
CASSPQSYGYTF
>TRBJ2-7|TRBV20-1|14
CSAHQRASGYEQYF
>TRBJ1-2|TRBV4-1|16
CASSQDPRTGARGYTF
>TRBJ2-1|TRBV7-2|14
CASSSRQGGDEQFF
>TRBJ2-5|TRBV29-1|14
CSVEAAAGRRSQYF
>TRBJ2-3|TRBV7-9|13
CASSSRVLDTQYF
>TRBJ1-4|TRBV7-2|16
CASSTTGGESNEKLFF
>TRBJ2-7|TRBV28|16
CASSFAGSPNSYEQYF
>TRBJ2-2|TRBV5-1|15
CASSSKATEAGELFF
>TRBJ2-7|TRBV7-2|15
CASSPRGQASYEQYF
>TRBJ2-1|TRBV12-3/TRBV12-4|16
CASSLSLGGGADEQFF
>TRBJ2-7|TRBV4-1|12
CASSQDPYEQYF
>TRBJ1-5|TRBV4-3|13
CASSGQANQPQQF
>TRBJ2-7|TRBV6-1|16
CASKGHRPKPTYEQYF
>TRBJ2-5|TRBV2|14
CASSEVQGAETQYF
>TRBJ1-3|TRBV30|14
CAWKTGNSGNTIYF
>TRBJ2-7|TRBV18|16
CASSPPVGDKYDEQYF
>TRBJ2-1|TRBV23-1|13
CASSQSTGVEQFF
>TRBJ2-7|TRBV5-1|14
CASSTTGGSDEQYF
>TRBJ1-6|TRBV5-1|14
CASSSEGGNSPLHF
>TRBJ1-1|TRBV12-3/TRBV12-4|13
CASSYVGNTEAFF
>TRBJ2-2|TRBV12-3/TRBV12-4|15
CASSIYRSNTGELFF